These 32 T cell receptor beta chains were all obtained from the same sample, sequenced in a study of CD8+CD57+ T cells in acquired aplastic anemia. Genomic DNA acted as the template from which TCR beta VDJ combination and CDR3 sequence profiling were carried out. TCRdb passed the reads through MiXCR, listing each CDR3 protein once. Of roughly 260,000 distinct CDR3 sequences in the sample, more than 45% were seen once. Individuals selected for sequencing had exhibited CD8+CD57+ cell expansion on flow cytometry. The sample comprised sorted CD4+, CD8+, or CD8+CD57+ T cells (not recorded which) from PBMCs. The receptors derive from a human donor with aplastic anemia.

The sample holds many counts of this clonotype. This chain connects TRBV2 to TRBJ2-5; 8 bases line up with TRBD1. V was clipped by 6 bases and J by 5 bases; unmatched bases: 8. Germline V gives CDR1 SNHLY, CDR2 FYNNEI. This CDR3 contains 14 residues. The CDR3 nucleotides read TGTGCCAGCAGGGAACAGGGGGTTCAGGAGACCCAGTACTTC. It yields the protein CASREQGVQETQYF.

This clonotype was recorded many times. This sequence joins TRBV5-6 and TRBJ2-6; possible D gene TRBD2, 5 bases. The germline V gene encodes CDR1 SGHDT and CDR2 YYEEEE. This CDR3 spans 17 amino acids. V was shortened by 0 bases and J by 2 bases, with 12 bases between the two germline ends. CDR3 in amino acids: CASSLVAAGTGANVLTF. CDR3 DNA sequence: TGTGCCAGCAGCTTGGTCGCTGCGGGTACTGGGGCCAACGTCCTGACTTTC.

This clonotype was recorded a few times. Given a much more abundant clone one base away, this may be a read error. The chain links TRBV19 to TRBJ2-1; the D gene is possibly TRBD2 (5 bases). V dropped 6 bases and J dropped 4 bases, with 16 bases sitting between them. Germline-derived CDR1 and CDR2 are LNHDA and SQIVND (reference sequence). The CDR3 consists of 15 residues. In DNA form, the CDR3 reads TGTGCCAGTAGGGATAGCGCATACACTTACAATGAGCAGTTCTTC. Its protein is CASRDSAYTYNEQFF.

The chain carries TRBV5-4 and TRBJ2-1, with 8 positions matching TRBD2. The CDR3 sequence is 13 residues long. The trim removed 0 bases at V and 10 bases at J, leaving 3 bases unmatched. Germline-derived CDR1 and CDR2 are SGHNT and YYREEE (reference sequence). The CDR3 region has the DNA TGTGCCAGCAGCTTGGTTCCTAGCGGGGAGCAGTTCTTC. As protein: CASSLVPSGEQFF.

The rearrangement uses TRBV7-2 and TRBJ2-1, with 14 bases that match TRBD2. Germline CDR1 SGHTA, CDR2 FQGNSA. The CDR3 covers 18 residues. The V gene end was trimmed by 5 bases and the J gene end by 7 bases; junction bases not matched to a gene: 13. CDR3 coding DNA: TGTGCCAGCAGCCCCGGGGGCGGGACTAGCGGGAGTGTAAATGAGCAGTTCTTC. As protein: CASSPGGGTSGSVNEQFF.

Many counts were recorded for this clonotype. The chain couples TRBV12-3 or TRBV12-4 to TRBJ2-7; 9 nucleotides match TRBD1. The CDR3 totals 14 residues. Losses at the gene ends were 5 bases for V and 3 bases for J; bases not matched to a gene: 5. The DNA for the CDR3 is TGTGCCAGCAGTCGCCGGGACAGGGTCTACGAGCAGTACTTC. As protein: CASSRRDRVYEQYF.

This clonotype was detected only a few times. The chain couples TRBV28 to TRBJ1-5; D remains ambiguous. The CDR3 length is 15 residues. CDR1 and CDR2 from the germline V gene are MDHEN and SYDVKM. Trimming cost V 1 base and J 5 bases, with 12 bases left between them. The CDR3: CASSLSRGRHQPQHF. CDR3 in DNA: TGTGCCAGCAGTTTATCACGGGGAAGGCATCAGCCCCAGCATTTT.

This clonotype was detected many times. The rearrangement uses TRBV4-3 and TRBJ2-2; 7 nucleotides line up with TRBD1. CDR3 length equals 16 residues. V lost 0 bases and J lost 5; bases outside the gene matches: 6. In germline, CDR1 is LGHNA, CDR2 YSLEER. The CDR3 DNA is TGCGCCAGCAGCCAAGATGTGACAGGGCGTACCGGGGAGCTGTTTTTT. Encoded protein: CASSQDVTGRTGELFF.

This chain connects TRBV19 to TRBJ2-5, with 7 bases matching TRBD2. Germline V gene data show CDR1 as LNHDA and CDR2 as SQIVND (reference sequence). The V segment lost 8 bases and the J segment 4 bases; nucleotides outside the gene matches: 7. The CDR3 covers 13 residues. The CDR3 spells CASRPTGGETQYF. As DNA, the CDR3 is TGTGCCAGTCGTCCGACGGGGGGAGAGACCCAGTACTTC.

The chain joins TRBV5-5 to TRBJ2-1; D remains unclear. Germline-derived CDR1 and CDR2 are SGHKS and YYEKEE (reference sequence). Trimming took 7 bases from V and 0 from J, leaving 14 bases between them. This CDR3 region has 15 residues. The CDR3 region has the DNA TGTGCCAGCCCCTTCCCACTGTGCTCCTACAATGAGCAGTTCTTC. It yields the protein CASPFPLCSYNEQFF.

There are a few counts of this clonotype. This may be a read error, as it is one base from a much larger clone. CDR3 protein: CASSLVAERYEQYF. DNA of the CDR3: TGTGCCAGCAGCTTAGTGGCGGAGAGGTACGAGCAGTACTTC. V usage is TRBV11-2 and J usage is TRBJ2-5; D call uncertain. With the DNA end fitting TRBJ2-7 better, the J assignment may be wrong. The CDR3 has 14 amino acids. Germline V gene lookup returns CDR1 SGHAT and CDR2 FQNNGV.

This clonotype was seen repeatedly, ten times or more. This chain joins TRBV5-6 and TRBJ1-2; 8 nucleotides agree with TRBD1. In germline, CDR1 is SGHDT, CDR2 YYEEEE. Losses at the gene ends were 3 bases for V and 8 bases for J; bases not matched to a gene: 12. This CDR3 contains 15 residues. The DNA for the CDR3 is TGTGCCAGCAGCTACCCGACAGGGGCGCACGAAGGCTACACCTTC. The encoded protein is CASSYPTGAHEGYTF.

V usage is TRBV7-9 and J usage is TRBJ2-2; 7 bases map to TRBD2. The V and J ends lost 11 bases and 5 bases, in that order; junction bases with no gene match: 5. CDR1 SEHNR and CDR2 FQNEAQ come from the germline V gene (reference sequence). The CDR3 extends over 12 amino acids. This CDR3 reads CAGRGVTGELFF. The CDR3, as DNA: TGTGCCGGCCGGGGGGTGACCGGGGAGCTGTTTTTT.

The chain recombines TRBV15 with TRBJ2-5, with D possibly TRBD1 on 5 matching bases. This CDR3 has 15 residues. The V and J ends lost 3 bases and 5 bases respectively, with 16 bases between them. Germline-derived CDR1 and CDR2 are LNHNV and YYDKDF (reference sequence). This chain's CDR3 is CATSRESQGLETQYF. Here the CDR3 DNA reads TGTGCCACCAGCAGGGAGTCGCAGGGCTTGGAGACCCAGTACTTC.

The chain is built from TRBV5-4 and TRBJ2-7, with D possibly TRBD1 on 6 matching bases. Trimming shortened V by 2 bases and J by 6 bases, and 15 bases separated the two germline ends. This CDR3 comprises 14 residues. Germline V gene sequence: CDR1 SGHNT, CDR2 YYREEE (reference sequence). The CDR3 spells CASSFSPQTGEQYF. CDR3 coding DNA: TGTGCCAGCAGCTTCTCACCCCAGACAGGCGAGCAGTACTTC.

V usage is TRBV5-5 and J usage is TRBJ1-3; TRBD1 is a possible D gene (6 bases). This CDR3 region has 16 residues. Germline CDR1 is SGHKS and CDR2 is YYEKEE (reference sequence). V lost 4 bases and J lost 4, with 18 bases in between. CDR3 protein: CASSRTAPNAGNTIYF. The CDR3 DNA sequence: TGTGCCAGCAGCAGGACAGCACCAAACGCGGGAAACACCATATATTTT.

The sample holds many counts of this clonotype. V gene TRBV5-1 combines with J gene TRBJ1-4, with 7 bases aligning to TRBD1. Germline trimming cut 3 bases from V and 5 bases from J; bases unmatched to any gene: 1. This CDR3 comprises 13 residues. CDR1 and CDR2 (germline): SGHRS, YFSETQ. The CDR3 DNA reads TGCGCCAGCAGCTCGACAGGGAATGAAAAACTGTTTTTT. This sequence encodes CASSSTGNEKLFF.

This clonotype was seen ten or more times. The CDR3 loop reads CASSYHPGQPANNSPLHF. In DNA, the CDR3 is TGTGCCAGCAGTTACCACCCTGGACAGCCCGCCAATAATTCACCCCTCCACTTT. The chain couples TRBV6-2 or TRBV6-3 to TRBJ1-6; tentatively, D is TRBD1 (6 bases). Germline CDR1 reads MNHEY; CDR2 reads SVGEGT. V lost 2 bases and J lost 5, with 19 bases in between. This CDR3 has 18 amino acids.

V gene TRBV2 combines with J gene TRBJ2-5; D is unresolved. In germline, CDR1 is SNHLY, CDR2 FYNNEI. This CDR3 has 18 residues. The V end lost 5 bases, the J end lost 1 base, and 23 bases lay between the germline ends. CDR3 nucleotides: TGTGCCAGCAGTAGGAAGTGGATTGTGGGAACCAGCCAAGAGACCCAGTACTTC. It codes for CASSRKWIVGTSQETQYF.

J is TRBJ2-1 and V is TRBV29-1; D might be TRBD1 or TRBD2, each matching 6 bases. There are 15 residues in the CDR3. CDR1 SQVTM and CDR2 ANQGSEA come from the germline V gene. Trimming stripped 7 bases from V and 0 bases from J, with 16 bases between. The CDR3 region has the DNA TGCAGCGCCAGGGCGGGACAACGCTCCTACAATGAGCAGTTCTTC. It encodes CSARAGQRSYNEQFF.

This clonotype occurred many times. The CDR3 bases are TGTGCCAGCAGCTCGGGGGCCCGAGAGACCCAGTACTTC. Translation: CASSSGARETQYF. V is TRBV7-9 and J is TRBJ2-5; D may be TRBD1 or TRBD2 (6 bases each). The V gene's germline CDR1 is SEHNR and CDR2 FQNEAQ (reference sequence). The CDR3 is made up of 13 amino acids. V was shortened by 4 bases and J by 4 bases, with 10 bases between the two germline ends. The full variable domain, in which reference TRBV7-9 and TRBJ2-5 provide the parts outside the CDR3, is DTGVSQNPRHKITKRGQNVTFRCDPISEHNRLYWYRQTLGQGPEFLTYFQNEAQLEKSRLLSDRFSAERPKGSFSTLEIQRTEQGDSAMYLCASSSGARETQYFGPGTRLLVL.

This clonotype was detected many times. The genes are TRBV6-5 and TRBJ1-4; D is perhaps TRBD1 (6 bases). V lost 8 bases to trimming and J lost 7 bases, with 8 bases between them. The length of the CDR3 is 11 residues. CDR1 and CDR2 (germline): MNHEY, SVGAGI. The CDR3 loop reads CASGTSEKLFF. CDR3 nucleotide sequence: TGTGCCAGCGGGACATCTGAAAAACTGTTTTTT.

The chain joins TRBV9 to TRBJ2-7, with a tentative D call TRBD1 (7 bases). V lost 5 bases to trimming and J lost 5 bases, with 17 bases between them. Germline V gene lookup returns CDR1 SGDLS and CDR2 YYNGEE. This CDR3 spans 14 amino acids. CDR3 loop: CASRRGQPTDEQYF. The CDR3 DNA reads as TGTGCCAGCAGGCGGGGACAGCCTACCGACGAGCAGTACTTC.

This clonotype was counted ten times or more. The chain has TRBV7-6 and TRBJ1-2; 7 nucleotides line up with TRBD1. Trimming cost V 6 bases and J 2 bases; bases outside gene matches: 6. In germline, CDR1 is SGHVS, CDR2 FNYEAQ. This CDR3 comprises 14 residues. CDR3 loop: CASSPQGDNYGYTF. The DNA of the CDR3 is TGTGCCAGCAGTCCTCAGGGGGACAACTATGGCTACACCTTC.

Of note for this clonotype: One junction end does not reproduce the germline sequence, and a read error may be involved. This chain connects TRBV6-4 to TRBJ2-6; the D gene could be TRBD1 or TRBD2 (5 bases each). The CDR3 loop spans 12 amino acids. Germline V gene lookup returns CDR1 MRHNA and CDR2 SNTAGT. The CDR3, as DNA: TGTGCCAGCAGTGTGGGGGACAACGTCCTGACTTTC. This sequence encodes CASSVGDNVLTF.

This clonotype was seen repeatedly, ten times or more. The gene calls are TRBV15 and TRBJ2-2; D unresolved. There are 14 residues in the CDR3. Trimming shortened V by 7 bases and J by 3 bases, and 12 bases separated the two germline ends. Germline CDR1 and CDR2: LNHNV and YYDKDF (reference sequence). In DNA form, the CDR3 reads TGTGCCACCACTGGGGTAATGGACACCGGGGAGCTGTTTTTT. Its protein is CATTGVMDTGELFF.

The chain employs TRBV25-1 and TRBJ1-1; D is undetermined. Germline CDR1 reads MGHDK; CDR2 reads SYGVNS. V was clipped by 5 bases and J by 1 base, with 17 bases between them. CDR3 length equals 16 residues. The CDR3 DNA sequence: TGTGCCAGCAGTTTAGCGCAGGAGGCCGAGAACACTGAAGCTTTCTTT. The encoded protein is CASSLAQEAENTEAFF.

This clonotype was seen only once. A read error may account for a junction end that differs from germline. The chain has TRBV15 and TRBJ2-6; no clear D gene. From germline, CDR1 is LNHNV and CDR2 YYDKDF (reference sequence). CDR3 length equals 12 residues. The CDR3 coding sequence is TGTGCCACCAGCAGAGACAACGGAGACGAAGCTTTC. Encoded protein: CATSRDNGDEAF.

The chain couples TRBV19 to TRBJ2-7; perhaps TRBD2 as D (5 bases). This CDR3 has 13 amino acids. The V gene lost 5 bases and the J gene lost 6 bases, with 14 bases spanning the gap. Germline CDR1 is LNHDA and CDR2 is SQIVND (reference sequence). CDR3 sequence: CASSGGGLGEQYF. The CDR3 nucleotides are TGTGCCAGTAGTGGCGGAGGTCTAGGCGAGCAGTACTTC.

The rearrangement links TRBV11-2 to TRBJ2-2; a possible D gene is TRBD1 (6 bases). V was clipped by 5 bases and J by 1 base, with 8 bases between them. There are 14 residues in the CDR3. Per germline, CDR1 SGHAT and CDR2 FQNNGV. In DNA, the CDR3 is TGTGCCAGCAGCCTGGACAGGAACACCGGGGAGCTGTTTTTT. Translated: CASSLDRNTGELFF.

The V call is TRBV7-9, the J call TRBJ2-3; TRBD2 matches 7 bases. This CDR3 has 14 residues. Trimming took 8 bases from V and 2 from J; bases not matched to a gene: 7. Germline lookup yields CDR1 SEHNR and CDR2 FQNEAQ (reference sequence). This CDR3 is CASVLAEDTDTQYF. The CDR3 DNA sequence: TGTGCCAGCGTTCTAGCGGAGGACACAGATACGCAGTATTTT. The full variable domain, completed using reference TRBV7-9 and TRBJ2-3, is DTGVSQNPRHKITKRGQNVTFRCDPISEHNRLYWYRQTLGQGPEFLTYFQNEAQLEKSRLLSDRFSAERPKGSFSTLEIQRTEQGDSAMYLCASVLAEDTDTQYFGPGTRLTVL.

V usage is TRBV7-3 and J usage is TRBJ1-5; 10 nucleotides line up with TRBD1. Per the germline V gene, CDR1 is SGHTA and CDR2 is FQGTGA. Unmatched junction bases numbered 11, after V lost 5 bases and J lost 7 bases. This CDR3 region has 16 residues. CDR3 protein: CASSPDRGLYEQPQHF. CDR3 nucleotides: TGTGCCAGCAGCCCCGACAGGGGGCTTTACGAGCAGCCCCAGCATTTT. Supplemented by reference TRBV7-3 and TRBJ1-5, the full variable domain reads GAGVSQTPSNKVTEKGKYVELRCDPISGHTALYWYRQSLGQGPEFLIYFQGTGAADDSGLPNDRFFAVRPEGSVSTLKIQRTERGDSAVYLCASSPDRGLYEQPQHFGDGTRLSIL.